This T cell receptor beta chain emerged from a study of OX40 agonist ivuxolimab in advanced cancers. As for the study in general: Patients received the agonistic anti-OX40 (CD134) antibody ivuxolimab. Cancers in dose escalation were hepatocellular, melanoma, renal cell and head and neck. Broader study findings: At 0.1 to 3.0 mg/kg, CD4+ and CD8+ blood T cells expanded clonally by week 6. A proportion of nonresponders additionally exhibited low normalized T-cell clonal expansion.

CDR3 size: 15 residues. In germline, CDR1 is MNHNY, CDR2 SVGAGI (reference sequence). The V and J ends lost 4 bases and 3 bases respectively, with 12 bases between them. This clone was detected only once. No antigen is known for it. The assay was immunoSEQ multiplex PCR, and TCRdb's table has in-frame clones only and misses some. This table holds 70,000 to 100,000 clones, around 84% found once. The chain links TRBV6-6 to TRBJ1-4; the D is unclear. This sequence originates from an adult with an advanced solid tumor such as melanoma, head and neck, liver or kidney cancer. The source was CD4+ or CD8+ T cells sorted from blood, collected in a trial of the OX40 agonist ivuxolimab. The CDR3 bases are TGTGCCAGCAGTTCTGGGAGCGACTCTAATGAAAAACTGTTTTTT. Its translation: CASSSGSDSNEKLFF.